This is a list of T cell receptor beta chains from one sample in a study of CD8 T cells in Susac syndrome. TCRdb ran MiXCR on the immunoSEQ multiplex PCR reads and lists one entry per CDR3 protein. The profile covers 69,000 or so distinct CDR3 sequences, with just under 95% appearing a single time and 0.45% to 0.65% taken by the ten largest. The sequenced sample consisted of CD8+ T cells from PBMCs. The receptors were gathered from a human donor with multiple sclerosis. Both conserved end residues are part of each CDR3. D genes are given only for firm matches. Part of the rows lack a size; the others show once, few, many or a class for expanded clones.

j_call	d_call	clone_size	v_call	cdr3_aa	cdr3_nt
TRBJ2-5	TRBD1	-	TRBV19	CASSMVRGRLETQYF	TGTGCCAGTAGTATGGTCAGGGGGCGCCTAGAGACCCAGTACTTC
TRBJ2-7	TRBD1	-	TRBV27	CASSPTGTDYEQYF	TGTGCCAGCAGTCCAACCGGGACAGACTACGAGCAGTACTTC
TRBJ1-4	TRBD1	-	TRBV7-9	CASRHTGGDEKLFF	TGTGCCAGCAGACATACAGGGGGGGATGAAAAACTGTTTTTT
TRBJ2-7	-	-	TRBV28	CASSPAYEQYF	TGTGCCAGCAGTCCCGCCTACGAGCAGTACTTC
TRBJ2-5	-	-	TRBV6-5	CASSLGPGQEETQYF	TGTGCCAGCAGTTTGGGTCCAGGGCAGGAAGAGACCCAGTACTTC
TRBJ2-1	-	-	TRBV19	CASSIVGSDEQFF	TGTGCCAGTAGTATAGTCGGGAGCGATGAGCAGTTCTTC
TRBJ2-7	-	-	TRBV5-4	CASSSSDGHEQYF	TGTGCCAGCAGCTCGAGCGACGGGCACGAGCAGTACTTC
TRBJ2-7	-	-	TRBV13	CASSSGQEQYF	TGTGCCAGCAGCTCTGGACAGGAGCAGTACTTC
TRBJ2-1	TRBD2	-	TRBV27	CASSLWVSGRALSNEQFF	TGTGCCAGCAGTTTATGGGTTAGCGGGAGGGCCCTGTCAAATGAGCAGTTCTTC
TRBJ2-3	TRBD2	-	TRBV14	CASSHVTSGGADTQYF	TGTGCCAGCAGCCACGTCACTAGCGGGGGGGCGGATACGCAGTATTTT
TRBJ1-3	-	-	TRBV28	CASSLGLNSGNTIYF	TGTGCCAGCAGTTTAGGGCTCAACTCTGGAAACACCATATATTTT
TRBJ2-1	-	-	TRBV4-1	CACSQPPHYNEQFF	TGCGCTTGCAGCCAACCCCCGCACTACAATGAGCAGTTCTTC
TRBJ2-7	TRBD1	-	TRBV13	CASSQGVGYEQYF	TGTGCCAGCAGTCAGGGGGTAGGCTACGAGCAGTACTTC
TRBJ1-2	-	-	TRBV18	CASSGRTLDGYTF	TGTGCCAGCTCCGGGAGGACTTTGGATGGCTACACCTTC
TRBJ2-1	TRBD1	-	TRBV7-9	CASSSFRGWNEQFF	TGTGCCAGCAGCTCTTTCAGGGGGTGGAATGAGCAGTTCTTC
TRBJ1-1	-	-	TRBV20-1	CSAPNPDRPNTEAFF	TGCAGTGCTCCGAACCCCGACAGGCCGAACACTGAAGCTTTCTTT
TRBJ2-7	TRBD2	-	TRBV29-1	CSALGTSGTYEQYF	TGCAGCGCCCTCGGGACTAGCGGGACCTACGAGCAGTACTTC
TRBJ2-2	TRBD1	once	TRBV28	CASSLRAGGTGELFF	TGTGCCAGCAGTCTCCGGGCAGGGGGAACCGGGGAGCTGTTTTTT
TRBJ1-5	-	-	TRBV7-6	CASSSSSGQPQHF	TGTGCCAGCAGTAGCTCAAGCGGTCAGCCCCAGCATTTT
TRBJ2-5	-	-	TRBV3-1	CASSHPTGRETQYF	TGTGCCAGCAGCCACCCTACAGGGCGGGAGACCCAGTACTTC